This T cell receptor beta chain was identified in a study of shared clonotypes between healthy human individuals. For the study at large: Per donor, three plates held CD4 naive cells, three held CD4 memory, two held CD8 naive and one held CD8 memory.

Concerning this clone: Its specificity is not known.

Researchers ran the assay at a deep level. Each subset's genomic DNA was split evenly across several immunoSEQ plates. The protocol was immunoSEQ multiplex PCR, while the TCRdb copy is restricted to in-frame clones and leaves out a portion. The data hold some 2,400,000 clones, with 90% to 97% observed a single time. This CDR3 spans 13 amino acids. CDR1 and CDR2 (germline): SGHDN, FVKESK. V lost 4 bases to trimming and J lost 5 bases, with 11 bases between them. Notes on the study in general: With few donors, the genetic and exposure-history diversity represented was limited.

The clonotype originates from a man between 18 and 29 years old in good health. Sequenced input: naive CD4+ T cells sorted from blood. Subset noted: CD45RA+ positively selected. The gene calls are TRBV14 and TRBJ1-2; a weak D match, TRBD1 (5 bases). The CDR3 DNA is TGTGCCAGCAGCCCCCCGACAGCTTATGGCTACACCTTC. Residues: CASSPPTAYGYTF.